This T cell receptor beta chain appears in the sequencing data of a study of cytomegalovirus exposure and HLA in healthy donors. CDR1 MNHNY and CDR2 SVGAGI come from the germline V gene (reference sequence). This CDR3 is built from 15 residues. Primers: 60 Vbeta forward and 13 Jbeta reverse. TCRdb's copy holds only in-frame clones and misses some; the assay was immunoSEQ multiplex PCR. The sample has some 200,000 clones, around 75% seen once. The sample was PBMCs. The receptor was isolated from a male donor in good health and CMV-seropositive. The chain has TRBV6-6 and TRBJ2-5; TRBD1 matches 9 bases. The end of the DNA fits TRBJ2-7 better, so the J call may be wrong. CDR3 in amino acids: CASIYSGTGTHEQYF. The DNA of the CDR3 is TGTGCCAGCATATACTCCGGGACAGGGACCCACGAGCAGTACTTC.